Given below is one TCR beta chain in context. This sample was included in a study of blood T cell repertoires in COVID-19. Study at large: Both acute and convalescent COVID-19 samples were obtained from the United States, Italy and Spain. PBMCs, B-cell-depleted T cells, or T cells were the source of the cDNA or gDNA that made up the material.

As originally analysed: Researchers report that nucleated cell counts were estimated from reference gene primer amplification. Repertoires were generated with immunoSEQ multiplex PCR, while TCRdb's copy carries only in-frame clones and drops some. D and trimming were read from the DNA, whereas the V and J calls and clone size are those reported in that table. The table has roughly 130,000 clones, 84% seen once. Trimming left V 3 bases short and J 4 bases short, with 9 bases between. CDR1 and CDR2 from the germline V gene are DFQATT and SNEGSKA (reference sequence). The length of the CDR3 is 12 residues.

The clonotype was recovered from a woman aged 60 to 75 with acute or convalescent COVID-19. Sequencing was performed on peripheral blood. This chain links TRBV20-1 with TRBJ1-2; no clear D gene. The CDR3 DNA follows: TGCAGTGCTAGTTGGGAGAGCTATGGCTACACCTTC. This gives the protein CSASWESYGYTF.